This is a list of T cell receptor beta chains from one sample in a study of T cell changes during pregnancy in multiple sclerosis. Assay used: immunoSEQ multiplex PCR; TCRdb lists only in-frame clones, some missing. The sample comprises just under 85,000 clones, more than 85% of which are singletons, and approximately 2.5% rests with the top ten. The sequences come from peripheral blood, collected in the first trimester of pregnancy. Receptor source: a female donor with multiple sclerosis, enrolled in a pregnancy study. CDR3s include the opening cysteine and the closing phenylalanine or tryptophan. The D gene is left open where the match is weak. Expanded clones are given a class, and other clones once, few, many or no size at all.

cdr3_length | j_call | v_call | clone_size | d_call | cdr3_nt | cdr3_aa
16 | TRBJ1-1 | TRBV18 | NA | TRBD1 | TGTGCCAGCTCACGAAAAGGAGGACAGGGCAACACTGAAGCTTTCTTT | CASSRKGGQGNTEAFF
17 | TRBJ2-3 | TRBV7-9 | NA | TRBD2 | TGTGCCAGCACCCGAAGAACTAGCGGAGTTAGCACAGATACGCAGTATTTT | CASTRRTSGVSTDTQYF
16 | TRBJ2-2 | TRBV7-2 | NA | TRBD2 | TGTGCCAGCAGCTTAGCAAGCGGGAGGGTAACCGGGGAGCTGTTTTTT | CASSLASGRVTGELFF
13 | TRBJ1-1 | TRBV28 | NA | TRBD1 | TGTGCCAGCGAGGGACAGGGAGTCACTGAAGCTTTCTTT | CASEGQGVTEAFF
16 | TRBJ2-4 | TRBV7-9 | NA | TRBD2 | TGTGCCAGCAGCCTCGGGACTAGCGGGGGTAAAAACATTCAGTACTTC | CASSLGTSGGKNIQYF
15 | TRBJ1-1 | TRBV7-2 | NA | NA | TGTGCCAGCAGCTTAGGGCAGCGCCCGAACACTGAAGCTTTCTTT | CASSLGQRPNTEAFF
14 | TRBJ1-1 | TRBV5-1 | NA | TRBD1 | TGCGCCAGCAGCGCGGGACAGCTGAACACTGAAGCTTTCTTT | CASSAGQLNTEAFF
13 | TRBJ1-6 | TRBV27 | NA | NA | TGTGCCAGCAGCCCGAGATCGAATTCACCCCTCCACTTT | CASSPRSNSPLHF
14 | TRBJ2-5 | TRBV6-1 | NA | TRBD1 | TGTGCCAGCTCGACAGGGGGGTCCGGGGAGACCCAGTACTTC | CASSTGGSGETQYF
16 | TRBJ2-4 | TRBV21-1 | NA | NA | TGTGCCAGCAGCAAAGGGGGGACAGGAGCCAAAAACATTCAGTACTTC | CASSKGGTGAKNIQYF
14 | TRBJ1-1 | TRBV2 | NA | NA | TGTGCCAGCATACAGGACATACTTAACACTGAAGCTTTCTTT | CASIQDILNTEAFF
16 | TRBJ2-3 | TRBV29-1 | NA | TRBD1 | TGCAGCGTTGAAGACCGGCTGACAGGGACCACAGATACGCAGTATTTT | CSVEDRLTGTTDTQYF
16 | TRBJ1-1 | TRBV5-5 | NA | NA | TGTGCCAGCAGCCTAGGGCAGGGGATGGGGTACACTGAAGCTTTCTTT | CASSLGQGMGYTEAFF
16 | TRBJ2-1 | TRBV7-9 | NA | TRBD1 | TGTGCCAGCACCCCGGGAGGAGGGACAGGGTCCTCTGAGCAGTTCTTC | CASTPGGGTGSSEQFF
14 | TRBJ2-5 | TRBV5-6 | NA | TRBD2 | TGTGCCAGCAGCCCCCGTTGGGGGGGGGAGACCCAGTACTTC | CASSPRWGGETQYF
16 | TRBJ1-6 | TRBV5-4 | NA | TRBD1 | TGTGCCAGCAGCTTGGTACGGGGACAGATAGATTCACCCCTCCACTTT | CASSLVRGQIDSPLHF
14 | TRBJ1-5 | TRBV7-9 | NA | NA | TGTGCCAGCAGCGAAGGCGGGAGCAATCAGCCCCAGCATTTT | CASSEGGSNQPQHF
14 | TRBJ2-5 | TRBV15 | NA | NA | TGTGCCACCAGCACCAGACAGACCCAAGAGACCCAGTACTTC | CATSTRQTQETQYF
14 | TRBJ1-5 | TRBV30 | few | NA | TGTGCCTGGAGTGCCCACACTAGCAATCAGCCCCAGCATTTT | CAWSAHTSNQPQHF
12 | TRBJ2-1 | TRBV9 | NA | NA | TGTGCCAGCAGCCAGGGCTACAATGAGCAGTTCTTC | CASSQGYNEQFF